This T cell receptor (beta chain) was sequenced for a study of T-cell reconstitution after alpha-beta-depleted transplantation in children. This clonotype was detected a few times. Unique molecular identifiers tagged the TCRbeta library. TCRdb fed the PCR reads into MiXCR, producing one record per CDR3 protein. The top ten clones hold approximately 30% of a sample with approximately 1,000,000 distinct CDR3 sequences, roughly 29% of them seen once. The source of this sequence is a boy under two years old who had a stem cell transplant for SCID, so the T cells may come from the graft donor. The sequencing here drew on PBMCs, mostly from graft donor cells, taken 360 days after TCRalphabeta/CD19-depleted stem cell transplant.

This CDR3 is CASSQGSPYEQYF. The CDR3 nucleotides read TGTGCCAGCAGTCAGGGGTCCCCCTACGAGCAGTACTTC. The rearrangement links TRBV12-3 or TRBV12-4 to TRBJ2-7; the D gene is possibly TRBD1 (6 bases). Trimming removed 5 bases from V and 2 bases from J, with 10 bases in between. This CDR3 region has 13 residues.